This T cell receptor (beta chain) is drawn from a study of cytomegalovirus exposure and HLA in healthy donors. Turning to the study itself: A previous analysis identified 95 million to 140 million unique TCR beta sequences derived from some 170 million T cells. From HLA-typed donors, an early data release held tens of millions of unique TCRs.

Amplification used 60 Vbeta primers and 13 Jbeta primers. TCRdb keeps only in-frame clones here, not all; method: immunoSEQ multiplex PCR. The sample includes about 130,000 clones, 84% of them seen just once. Concerning this clone: Its antigen remains unidentified. This sample includes further DNA sequences coding for the same CDR3.

Study-level points and caveats: Earlier analysis yielded a pattern in which most TCR beta V segments were productive about 87% or about 30% of the time.

Input material: PBMCs. This receptor was identified in a woman under 30 in good health and CMV-seropositive.

The CDR3 reads CASSSTGGGYEQYF. For the CDR3, the DNA is TGTGCCAGCAGTTCCACAGGGGGAGGCTACGAGCAGTACTTC. This sequence joins TRBV27 and TRBJ2-7; 8 bases match TRBD1. V lost 4 bases and J lost 3; bases outside the gene matches: 5. In germline, CDR1 is MNHEY, CDR2 SMNVEV (reference sequence). The CDR3 sequence is 14 residues long.